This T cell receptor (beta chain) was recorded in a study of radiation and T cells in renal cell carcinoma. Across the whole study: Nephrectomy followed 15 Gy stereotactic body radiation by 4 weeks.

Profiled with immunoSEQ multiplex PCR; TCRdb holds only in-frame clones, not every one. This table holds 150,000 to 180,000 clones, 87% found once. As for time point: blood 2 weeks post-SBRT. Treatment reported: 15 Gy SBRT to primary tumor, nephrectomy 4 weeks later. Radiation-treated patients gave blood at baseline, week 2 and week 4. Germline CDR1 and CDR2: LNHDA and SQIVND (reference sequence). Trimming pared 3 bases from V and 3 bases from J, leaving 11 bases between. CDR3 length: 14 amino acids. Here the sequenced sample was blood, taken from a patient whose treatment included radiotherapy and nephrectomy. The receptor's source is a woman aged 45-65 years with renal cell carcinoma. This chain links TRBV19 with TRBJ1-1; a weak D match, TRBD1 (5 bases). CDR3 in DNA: TGTGCCAGTAGTATCAGGGCGGTGGACACTGAAGCTTTCTTT. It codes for CASSIRAVDTEAFF.